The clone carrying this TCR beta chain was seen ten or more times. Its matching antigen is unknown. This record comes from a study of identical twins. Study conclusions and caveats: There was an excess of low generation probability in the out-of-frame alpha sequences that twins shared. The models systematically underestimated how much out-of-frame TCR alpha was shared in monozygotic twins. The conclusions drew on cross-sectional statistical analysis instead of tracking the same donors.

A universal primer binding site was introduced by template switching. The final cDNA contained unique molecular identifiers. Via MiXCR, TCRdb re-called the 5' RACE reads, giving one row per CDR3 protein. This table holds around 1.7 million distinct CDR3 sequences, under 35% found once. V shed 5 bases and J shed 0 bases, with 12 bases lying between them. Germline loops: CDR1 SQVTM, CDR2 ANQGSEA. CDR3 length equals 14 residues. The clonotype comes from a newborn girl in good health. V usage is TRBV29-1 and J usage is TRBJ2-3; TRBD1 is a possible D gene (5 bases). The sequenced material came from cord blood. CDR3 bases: TGCAGCGTTCGCGCAGGGCTCAGCACAGATACGCAGTATTTT. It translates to CSVRAGLSTDTQYF.